The rows below give T cell receptor beta chains drawn from one sample of a study of shared clonotypes between healthy human individuals. Using immunoSEQ multiplex PCR, the repertoire was profiled, and TCRdb retains in-frame clones only, with some absent. The top ten hold around 0.38% of the sample, which has a few million clones, roughly 90% seen once. Sequencing used naive CD4+ T cells from PBMCs. The receptors derive from a man aged 18 to 35 in good health. Some clones in this sample may be carry-over from other donors' samples. Each CDR3 is given with its conserved first and last residue. The order of the fields is clone size, J gene, D gene, V gene, CDR3 protein, CDR3 DNA. A D gene is named only where the DNA matches it firmly. The size field is filled for only some rows; it gives once, few, many or a size class.

>-|TRBJ1-1|TRBD1|TRBV9
CASSAAAGRGPEAFF
TGTGCCAGCAGCGCCGCCGCCGGCAGGGGGCCTGAAGCTTTCTTT
>-|TRBJ2-7|TRBD2|TRBV9
CASSDGLAGESVQYF
TGTGCCAGCAGCGACGGACTAGCGGGAGAATCGGTGCAGTACTTC
>once|TRBJ2-1|TRBD2|TRBV11-1
CASSLLAASGSLDEQFF
TGTGCCAGCAGCTTACTGGCGGCTAGCGGGAGTTTGGATGAGCAGTTCTTC
>-|TRBJ1-4|TRBD1|TRBV28
CASSSPGQLWEKLFF
TGTGCCAGCAGTTCACCGGGACAGCTTTGGGAAAAACTGTTTTTT
>-|TRBJ2-3|TRBD1|TRBV7-3
CASSSGTGRDTQYF
TGTGCCAGCAGCTCTGGGACAGGGAGGGATACGCAGTATTTT
>-|TRBJ2-3|TRBD2|TRBV19
CASSIGLGGTDTQYF
TGTGCCAGTAGTATCGGGTTGGGGGGGACAGATACGCAGTATTTT
>-|TRBJ2-5|-|TRBV27
CASSLSSRPLQETQYF
TGTGCCAGCAGTTTATCGTCCAGGCCACTTCAAGAGACCCAGTACTTC
>-|TRBJ2-7|TRBD2|TRBV28
CASRLTSGTYEQYF
TGTGCCAGCAGATTGACTAGCGGGACCTACGAGCAGTACTTC
>-|TRBJ2-1|TRBD2|TRBV18
CASSPLAGDYNEQFF
TGTGCCAGCTCACCCTTAGCGGGGGACTACAATGAGCAGTTCTTC
>-|TRBJ2-5|-|TRBV6-1
CASSRIGTWTEAQYF
TGTGCCAGCAGCCGGATAGGGACATGGACGGAGGCCCAGTACTTC
>-|TRBJ2-1|-|TRBV5-8
CASSLAYGEVYNEQFF
TGTGCCAGCAGCTTGGCGTACGGAGAGGTCTACAATGAGCAGTTCTTC
>-|TRBJ2-3|-|TRBV20-1
CSALRGDTQYF
TGCAGTGCTCTGCGTGGGGATACGCAGTATTTT
>-|TRBJ1-1|-|TRBV14
CASSRGLNTEAFF
TGTGCCAGCAGCAGGGGTTTGAACACTGAAGCTTTCTTT
>-|TRBJ2-3|-|TRBV27
CASSPYRVTVADTQYF
TGTGCCAGCAGTCCGTACAGGGTAACCGTCGCAGATACGCAGTATTTT
>-|TRBJ2-2|TRBD1|TRBV7-9
CASSLGGQGKNTGELFF
TGTGCCAGCAGCTTGGGCGGACAGGGAAAAAACACCGGGGAGCTGTTTTTT
>-|TRBJ1-1|-|TRBV14
CASSQDGAGNTEAFF
TGTGCCAGCAGCCAAGATGGGGCGGGGAACACTGAAGCTTTCTTT
>-|TRBJ2-1|-|TRBV21-1
CASSKDTAWGQFF
TGTGCCAGCAGCAAAGACACCGCGTGGGGGCAGTTCTTC
>-|TRBJ2-1|-|TRBV7-3
CASSPNPSYYEQFF
TGTGCCAGCAGCCCTAACCCCAGCTACTATGAGCAGTTCTTC
>few|TRBJ1-1|-|TRBV2
CASSDDSGTEAFF
TGTGCCAGCAGTGATGACAGCGGCACTGAAGCTTTCTTT
>-|TRBJ2-7|-|TRBV6-9
CASSSQGEVPYEQYF
TGTGCCAGCAGTAGCCAAGGAGAGGTTCCCTACGAGCAGTACTTC
>once|TRBJ2-7|-|TRBV6-5
CASKRGPGGGDEQYF
TGTGCCAGCAAAAGGGGGCCTGGGGGGGGCGACGAGCAGTACTTC
>-|TRBJ2-7|-|TRBV25-1
CASSPPSQFYEQYF
TGTGCCAGCAGTCCACCGAGCCAATTCTACGAGCAGTACTTC
>-|TRBJ1-1|-|TRBV30
CAWSVQRYTEAFF
TGTGCCTGGAGTGTACAGAGGTACACTGAAGCTTTCTTT
>-|TRBJ1-1|-|TRBV15
CATSVQAAATEAFF
TGTGCCACCAGCGTACAGGCAGCGGCCACTGAAGCTTTCTTT
>-|TRBJ2-1|-|TRBV5-6
CASSPAGTLNNEQFF
TGTGCCAGCAGCCCGGCGGGGACACTTAACAATGAGCAGTTCTTC
>-|TRBJ2-2|-|TRBV7-2
CASSLALSIPGELFF
TGTGCCAGCAGCTTAGCGCTGTCAATCCCCGGGGAGCTGTTTTTT
>few|TRBJ1-1|-|TRBV30
CAWSEQWIGEAFF
TGTGCCTGGAGTGAGCAGTGGATAGGTGAAGCTTTCTTT
>-|TRBJ2-7|-|TRBV6-5
CASSYSMGGGSYEQYF
TGTGCCAGCAGTTACTCGATGGGGGGCGGCTCCTACGAGCAGTACTTC
>-|TRBJ2-3|TRBD2|TRBV11-3
CASSPGSGGRDTQYF
TGTGCCAGCAGCCCCGGGTCGGGGGGGCGAGATACGCAGTATTTT
>-|TRBJ2-6|-|TRBV7-9
CASSLDEGYGANVLTF
TGTGCCAGCAGCTTAGATGAGGGTTACGGGGCCAACGTCCTGACTTTC